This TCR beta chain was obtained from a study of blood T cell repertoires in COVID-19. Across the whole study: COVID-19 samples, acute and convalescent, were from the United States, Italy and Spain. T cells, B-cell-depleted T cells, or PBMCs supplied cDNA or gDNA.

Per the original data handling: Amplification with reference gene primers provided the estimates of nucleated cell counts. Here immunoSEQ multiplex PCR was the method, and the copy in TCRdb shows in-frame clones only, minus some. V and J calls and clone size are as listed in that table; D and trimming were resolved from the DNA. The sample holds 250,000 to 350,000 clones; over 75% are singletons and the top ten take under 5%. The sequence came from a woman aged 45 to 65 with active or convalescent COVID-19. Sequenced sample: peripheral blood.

CDR3 sequence reads: CASSSAWGQGRNEQFF. The CDR3, as DNA: TGCGCCAGCAGCTCGGCCTGGGGCCAGGGTAGGAATGAGCAGTTCTTC. The rearrangement uses TRBV5-1 and TRBJ2-1, with D maybe TRBD1 (5 bases). CDR3 length: 16 amino acids. Trimming removed 3 bases from V and 7 bases from J, with 20 bases in between. The germline V gene has CDR1 SGHRS and CDR2 YFSETQ.